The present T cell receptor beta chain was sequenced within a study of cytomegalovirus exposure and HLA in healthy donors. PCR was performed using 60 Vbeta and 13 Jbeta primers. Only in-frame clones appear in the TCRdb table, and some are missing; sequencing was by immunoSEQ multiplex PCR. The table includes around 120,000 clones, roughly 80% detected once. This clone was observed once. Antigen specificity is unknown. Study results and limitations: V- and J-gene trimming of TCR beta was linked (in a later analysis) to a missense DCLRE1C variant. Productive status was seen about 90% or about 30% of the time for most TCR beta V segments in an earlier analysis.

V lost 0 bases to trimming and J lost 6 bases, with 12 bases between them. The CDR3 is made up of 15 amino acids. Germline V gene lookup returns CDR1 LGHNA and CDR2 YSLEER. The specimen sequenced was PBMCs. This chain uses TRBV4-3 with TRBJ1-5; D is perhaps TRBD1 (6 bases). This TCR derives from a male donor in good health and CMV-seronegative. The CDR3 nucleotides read TGCGCCAGCAGCCAAGACAGGGGCTCGGGTCAGCCCCAGCATTTT. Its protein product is CASSQDRGSGQPQHF.